This TCR beta chain was observed in a study of Tregs in tolerant kidney transplant recipients. General study findings and limits: Donor-specific Treg expansion exceeded global Treg expansion in tolerant patients, suggesting antigen drive. Tregs expanded with activated donor B cells seemed most donor-specific. Changing PCR primers prevented nucleotide comparison between some patients' samples.

For this clone: Its antigen is undetermined.

TCRdb's copy holds only in-frame clones and misses some; the assay was immunoSEQ multiplex PCR. The repertoire holds 110,000 or so clones, with about 90% as singletons. CDR1 SGHRS and CDR2 YFSETQ come from the germline V gene. The CDR3 spans 16 residues. Between the trimmed V and J ends, which lost 3 bases and 4 bases, there was a span of 20 bases. Unstimulated Tregs (CD4+CD25+CD127-) and CD4+CD25- non-Tregs were sorted from PBMCs. The material was CD4+ T cells from blood, obtained before the transplant. The chain employs TRBV5-1 and TRBJ2-7, with a tentative D call TRBD2 (6 bases). The sequence derives from a human donor who received a combined kidney and bone marrow transplant. CDR3 DNA: TGCGCCAGCAGCTCGGAAACTGGGACTCGGAGTTACGAGCAGTACTTC. Its translation is CASSSETGTRSYEQYF.